The 13 T cell receptor beta chains reported below all come from one sample, sequenced in a study of blood T cell repertoires in COVID-19. The protocol was immunoSEQ multiplex PCR, while the TCRdb copy is restricted to in-frame clones and leaves out a portion. The sample contains 100,000 to 150,000 clones, around nine tenths of which appear only once. Material for sequencing was peripheral blood. Receptor source: a man in his 60s with COVID-19, enrolled during active disease.

The DNA for the CDR3 is TGTGCCAGCAGTGAAGCCGGGACTAGCGGATCCTACGAGCAGTACTTC. Amino acid sequence: CASSEAGTSGSYEQYF. V gene TRBV2 combines with J gene TRBJ2-7; 11 bases match TRBD2. CDR3 length: 16 residues. Germline CDR1 reads SNHLY; CDR2 reads FYNNEI. Losses at the gene ends were 0 bases for V and 1 base for J; bases not matched to a gene: 2. The whole variable domain, filled in from reference TRBV2 and TRBJ2-7, reads EPEVTQTPSHQVTQMGQEVILRCVPISNHLYFYWYRQILGQKVEFLVSFYNNEISEKSEIFDDQFSVERPDGSNFTLKIRSTKLEDSAMYFCASSEAGTSGSYEQYFGPGTRLTVT.

The table lists this clone with a count of one. This rearrangement joins TRBV15 to TRBJ1-1; D possibly corresponds to TRBD1 (5 bases). The CDR3 contains 11 residues. Trimming stripped 6 bases from V and 9 bases from J, with 11 bases between. Per the germline V gene, CDR1 is LNHNV and CDR2 is YYDKDF (reference sequence). The CDR3 reads CATRKGLQAFF. For the CDR3, the DNA is TGTGCCACCAGGAAGGGGCTCCAAGCTTTCTTT.

The rearrangement uses TRBV25-1 and TRBJ1-6; D remains unclear. Per the germline V gene, CDR1 is MGHDK and CDR2 is SYGVNS. V was pared by 5 bases and J by 10 bases, with 18 bases between. The CDR3 runs to 15 residues. CDR3 coding DNA: TGTGCCAGCAGTCCCGCGGGAGGTCGATGGTCACCCCTCCACTTT. Residues: CASSPAGGRWSPLHF.

The chain joins TRBV10-3 to TRBJ2-1; 12 nucleotides align to TRBD2. The germline V gene has CDR1 ENHRY and CDR2 SYGVKD. With V trimmed by 4 bases and J by 5 bases, 6 bases remained unmatched. The CDR3 length is 16 residues. The CDR3 loop reads CAISALLAGGDNEQFF. CDR3 coding DNA: TGTGCCATCAGTGCATTACTAGCGGGGGGAGACAATGAGCAGTTCTTC.

The chain links TRBV3-1 (or the pseudogene TRBV3-2) to TRBJ1-6, with D tentatively TRBD1 (6 bases). The CDR3 loop spans 15 amino acids. V lost 4 bases to trimming and J lost 7 bases, with 14 bases between them. Germline V gives CDR1 LGHDT, CDR2 YNNKEL (reference sequence). The CDR3 region has the DNA TGTGCCAGCAGCCTTTCCGGGGGGCTGAATTCACCCCTCCACTTT. Its translation is CASSLSGGLNSPLHF.

The CDR3 coding sequence is TGTGCCAGCAGCTTATGGCGGACAGGGACGACTGAAGCTTTCTTT. Its protein product is CASSLWRTGTTEAFF. This chain uses TRBV7-9 with TRBJ1-1; TRBD1 matches 8 bases. Germline CDR1 is SEHNR and CDR2 is FQNEAQ (reference sequence). The CDR3 is 15 residues long. V shed 2 bases and J 5 bases; nucleotides not matched to a gene: 7. Together with reference TRBV7-9 and TRBJ1-1, the CDR3 gives the full variable domain: DTGVSQNPRHKITKRGQNVTFRCDPISEHNRLYWYRQTLGQGPEFLTYFQNEAQLEKSRLLSDRFSAERPKGSFSTLEIQRTEQGDSAMYLCASSLWRTGTTEAFFGQGTRLTVV.

The V call is TRBV7-9, the J call TRBJ2-5, with 12 bases identical to TRBD2. Germline V CDR1 and CDR2: SEHNR, FQNEAQ (reference sequence). Losses at the gene ends were 5 bases for V and 5 bases for J; bases not matched to a gene: 18. This CDR3 has 19 amino acids. The CDR3 region has the DNA TGTGCCAGCAGCCCCAAACCCCTTCTACTAGCGGGGGGCGTGGAGACCCAGTACTTC. Translation: CASSPKPLLLAGGVETQYF. Together with reference TRBV7-9 and TRBJ2-5, the CDR3 gives the full variable domain: DTGVSQNPRHKITKRGQNVTFRCDPISEHNRLYWYRQTLGQGPEFLTYFQNEAQLEKSRLLSDRFSAERPKGSFSTLEIQRTEQGDSAMYLCASSPKPLLLAGGVETQYFGPGTRLLVL.

The gene calls are TRBV28 and TRBJ1-5; TRBD1 is a possible D gene (6 bases). The CDR3 contains 15 residues. Germline CDR1 reads MDHEN; CDR2 reads SYDVKM. The germline V and J ends were trimmed by 5 bases and 0 bases, with 11 bases remaining between them. As DNA, the CDR3 is TGTGCCAGCAGTCATGGGACACATAGCAATCAGCCCCAGCATTTT. Translation gives CASSHGTHSNQPQHF. Filled out from reference TRBV28 and TRBJ1-5, the complete variable domain reads DVKVTQSSRYLVKRTGEKVFLECVQDMDHENMFWYRQDPGLGLRLIYFSYDVKMKEKGDIPEGYSVSREKKERFSLILESASTNQTSMYLCASSHGTHSNQPQHFGDGTRLSIL.

V gene TRBV15 combines with J gene TRBJ1-3; D uncertain. CDR1 and CDR2 (germline): LNHNV, YYDKDF (reference sequence). V gave up 0 bases and J gave up 0 bases, with 6 bases separating them. This CDR3 is 15 amino acids long. The CDR3 here is CATSRDRFSGNTIYF. The CDR3 DNA reads as TGTGCCACCAGCAGAGACAGGTTCTCTGGAAACACCATATATTTT.

The gene calls are TRBV28 and TRBJ1-3, with TRBD1 matching over 11 bases. The CDR3 has 16 residues. V lost 2 bases and J lost 0; bases outside the gene matches: 0. CDR1 MDHEN and CDR2 SYDVKM come from the germline V gene. The CDR3 loop is CASSLGTGGSGNTIYF. The CDR3 DNA follows: TGTGCCAGCAGTTTAGGGACAGGGGGCTCTGGAAACACCATATATTTT.

The gene calls are TRBV28 and TRBJ1-3; D is ambiguous. Germline CDR1 MDHEN, CDR2 SYDVKM. The V gene lost 6 bases and the J gene lost 7 bases, with 7 bases spanning the gap. The CDR3 runs 11 residues. The CDR3 coding sequence is TGTGCCAGCAGCCCACATAACACCATATATTTT. Its protein product is CASSPHNTIYF.

The chain uses TRBV9 and TRBJ1-3; D perhaps matches TRBD1 (6 bases). The length of the CDR3 is 17 residues. Germline V gives CDR1 SGDLS, CDR2 YYNGEE. Deletions cut 2 bases from V and 7 bases from J, with 22 bases between. The CDR3 DNA follows: TGTGCCAGCAGCGTCGACGTGGGGGCAGGGGTCATGAACACCATATATTTT. Its translation: CASSVDVGAGVMNTIYF. Full variable domain (rest looked up from reference TRBV9 and TRBJ1-3): DSGVTQTPKHLITATGQRVTLRCSPRSGDLSVYWYQQSLDQGLQFLIQYYNGEERAKGNILERFSAQQFPDLHSELNLSSLELGDSALYFCASSVDVGAGVMNTIYFGEGSWLTVV.

This chain joins TRBV11-2 and TRBJ2-7, with TRBD1 matching 10 bases. The CDR3 has 12 residues. From germline, CDR1 is SGHAT and CDR2 FQNNGV. With 5 bases clipped from V and 6 bases from J, the junction kept 1 base outside the gene matches. For the CDR3, the DNA is TGTGCCAGCAGCCGGGACAGGGGCGAGCAGTACTTC. It is translated as CASSRDRGEQYF.